This TCR beta chain was obtained from a study of blood T cell repertoires in COVID-19. Across the study: The study drew acute and convalescent COVID-19 samples from the United States, Italy and Spain. From T cells, B-cell-depleted T cells, or PBMCs came the material, which was cDNA or gDNA.

In the authors' workflow: Amplification with reference gene primers provided the estimates of nucleated cell counts. Method: immunoSEQ multiplex PCR; TCRdb's copy keeps in-frame clones and lacks some. V, J and clone size are those of that table, while D and trimming were read from the DNA. The repertoire holds about 210,000 clones, less than 90% seen once, with 8% to 11% in the top ten. CDR3 length: 14 amino acids. Germline CDR1 is SGHRS and CDR2 is YFSETQ. The V and J ends lost 0 bases and 3 bases, in that order; junction bases with no gene match: 3. One Seattle source followed patients from active infection through their disease course.

Sequenced: peripheral blood. The V gene is TRBV5-1, the J gene TRBJ2-7; TRBD1 matches at 7 bases. This TCR was sampled from an elderly woman with COVID-19, enrolled during active disease. The DNA of the CDR3 is TGCGCCAGCAGCTTGGTACCAGGGGGCTACGAGCAGTACGTC. The encoded protein is CASSLVPGGYEQYV.